This T cell receptor beta chain emerged from a study of CD8 T cells in Susac syndrome. Trimming took off 5 bases at V and 3 bases at J, with 19 bases between the two ends. The CDR3 length is 16 residues. In germline, CDR1 is SGHNT, CDR2 YYREEE (reference sequence). A quantity of about 0.45 to 1 ug RNA underwent reverse transcription using random hexamers. TCRdb itself ran the immunoSEQ multiplex PCR reads through MiXCR, one entry per CDR3 protein. This table holds some 210,000 distinct CDR3 sequences, 94% found once. TEMRA cells were FACS-enriched, with CD8+ and CD4+ T cells isolated negatively. Sequences were obtained from CD4+ T cells from PBMCs. The source of this sequence is a human donor with Susac syndrome. V usage is TRBV5-4 and J usage is TRBJ2-3, with unresolved D. For the CDR3, the DNA is TGTGCCAGCAGACCTGCCCGTGTCCAAGGGACAGATACGCAGTATTTT. Amino acids: CASRPARVQGTDTQYF.